The clone carrying this T cell receptor beta chain appeared a few times. Its specificity is unknown. The authors produced TCR alpha and TCR beta cDNA libraries with sample barcodes and UMIs by 5'RACE using constant-segment primers. TCRdb reanalysed the 5' RACE reads using MiXCR and keeps one entry per CDR3 protein. The table shows under 300,000 distinct CDR3 sequences, with about 16% occurring only once. This sample is drawn from a study of T-cell memory formation after mild COVID-19. Study results and caveats: For contracting clones, CD4+ ones sat mainly in CM and EM, CD8+ in EMRA.

Trimming cost V 3 bases and J 5 bases, with 13 bases left between them. Germline V lookup: CDR1 GTSNPN, CDR2 SVGIG (reference sequence). This CDR3 comprises 13 residues. The clonotype originates from a young man who had mild COVID-19 (a few samples of this study predate the infection). Cell type and time point are not known. The chain links TRBV30 to TRBJ1-1; tentative D call: TRBD1 (6 bases). The sequencing input was PBMCs or a T cell subset sorted from them (not recorded which). The CDR3 DNA is TGTGCCTGGAGGCCCCGGGGGCGGACTGAAGCTTTCTTT. It is translated as CAWRPRGRTEAFF.